This T cell receptor (beta chain) was sequenced for a study of blood T cell repertoires in COVID-19. This clone was detected only a few times. The table came from immunoSEQ multiplex PCR; TCRdb's copy has only in-frame clones and leaves some out. The data contain 150,000 or so clones, roughly 80% of them seen just once; the ten biggest clones take up around 10%. The germline CDR1 and CDR2 sequences are MDHEN and SYDVKM. V lost 3 bases and J 11 bases, leaving 16 bases between the germline ends. The CDR3 is made up of 13 amino acids. The TCR was taken from a man over 45 who had recovered from COVID-19. Sequencing was performed on PBMCs or T cells enriched from blood (not recorded which). The chain uses TRBV28 and TRBJ1-1; TRBD1 is a possible D gene (5 bases). Here the CDR3 DNA reads TGTGCCAGCAGTTTTCTTACAGGCCGGCGGGCTTTCTTT. It translates to CASSFLTGRRAFF. Drawing the rest from reference TRBV28 and TRBJ1-1, the complete variable domain is DVKVTQSSRYLVKRTGEKVFLECVQDMDHENMFWYRQDPGLGLRLIYFSYDVKMKEKGDIPEGYSVSREKKERFSLILESASTNQTSMYLCASSFLTGRRAFFGQGTRLTVV.